This TCR beta chain was identified during a study of Tregs in tolerant kidney transplant recipients. Turning to the study itself: Mixed chimerism was transient after nonmyeloablative marrow transplants from related graft donors. General study results and limits: This study did not directly address biological reproducibility.

CD4+CD25+CD127- Tregs, CD4+CD25- non-Tregs, CD4 and CD8 cells were sorted. This clone was seen a single time. Antigen unknown. Produced via immunoSEQ multiplex PCR; TCRdb's table is partial and in-frame only. The data show about 110,000 clones, about 90% seen once. CDR1 is SGDLS, CDR2 YYNGEE, per germline. This CDR3 is built from 15 residues. The V end lost 4 bases, the J end lost 4 bases, and 15 bases lay between the germline ends. V and J are TRBV9 and TRBJ2-1, with D perhaps TRBD1 (5 bases). Sequencing was performed on CD4+ T cells from blood, taken before the transplant. The receptor comes from a human donor who received a combined kidney and bone marrow transplant. In DNA form, the CDR3 reads TGTGCCAGCAGCTCTCAGACGCGGACATACAATGAGCAGTTCTTC. Residues: CASSSQTRTYNEQFF. The full variable domain, completed using reference TRBV9 and TRBJ2-1, is DSGVTQTPKHLITATGQRVTLRCSPRSGDLSVYWYQQSLDQGLQFLIQYYNGEERAKGNILERFSAQQFPDLHSELNLSSLELGDSALYFCASSSQTRTYNEQFFGPGTRLTVL.